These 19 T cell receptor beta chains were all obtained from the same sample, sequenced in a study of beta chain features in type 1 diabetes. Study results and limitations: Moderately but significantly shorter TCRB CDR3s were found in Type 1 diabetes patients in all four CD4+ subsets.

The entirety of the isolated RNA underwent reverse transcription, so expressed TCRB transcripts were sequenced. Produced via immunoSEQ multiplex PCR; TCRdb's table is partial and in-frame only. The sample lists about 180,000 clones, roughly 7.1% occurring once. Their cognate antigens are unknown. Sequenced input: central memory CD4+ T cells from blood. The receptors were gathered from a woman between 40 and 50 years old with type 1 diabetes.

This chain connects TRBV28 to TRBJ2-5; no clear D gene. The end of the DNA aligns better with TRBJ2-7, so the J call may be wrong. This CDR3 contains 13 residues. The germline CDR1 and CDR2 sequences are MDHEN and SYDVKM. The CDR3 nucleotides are TGTGCCAGCAGTTCCAGACCTTTGGGCGAGCAGTACTTC. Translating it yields CASSSRPLGEQYF.

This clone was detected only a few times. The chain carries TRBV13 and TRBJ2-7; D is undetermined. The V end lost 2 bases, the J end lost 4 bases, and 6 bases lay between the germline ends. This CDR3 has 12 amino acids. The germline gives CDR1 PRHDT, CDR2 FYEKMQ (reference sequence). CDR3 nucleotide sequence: TGTGCCAGCAGCTTATCACAGTACGAGCAGTACTTC. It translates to CASSLSQYEQYF.

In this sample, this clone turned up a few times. This CDR3 reads CASAIQQGSADTQYF. CDR3 DNA sequence: TGTGCCAGCGCCATCCAACAGGGATCGGCAGATACGCAGTATTTT. The V gene is TRBV18, the J gene TRBJ2-3; maybe TRBD1 (6 bases). Germline V gene lookup returns CDR1 KGHSH and CDR2 LQKENI. V gave up 8 bases and J gave up 4 bases, with 19 bases separating them. There are 15 residues in the CDR3.

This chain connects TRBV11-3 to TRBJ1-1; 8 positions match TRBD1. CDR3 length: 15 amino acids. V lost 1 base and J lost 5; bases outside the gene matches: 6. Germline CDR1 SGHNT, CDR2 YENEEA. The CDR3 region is CASSLGTGSETEAFF. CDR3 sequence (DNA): TGTGCCAGCAGCTTAGGGACAGGGTCGGAAACTGAAGCTTTCTTT.

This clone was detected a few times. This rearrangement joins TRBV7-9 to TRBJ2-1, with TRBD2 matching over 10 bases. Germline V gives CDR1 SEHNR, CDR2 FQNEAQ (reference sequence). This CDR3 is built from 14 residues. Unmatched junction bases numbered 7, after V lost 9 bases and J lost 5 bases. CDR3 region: CASLRLAGNNEQFF. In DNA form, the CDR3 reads TGTGCCAGTCTCCGACTAGCGGGTAACAATGAGCAGTTCTTC.

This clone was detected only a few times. The CDR3 region is CASWRPGQGLAEQYF. The CDR3 DNA reads as TGTGCCAGCTGGAGGCCGGGACAAGGGTTGGCGGAGCAGTACTTC. This rearrangement joins TRBV27 to TRBJ2-7; D is perhaps TRBD1 (6 bases). The CDR3 loop spans 15 amino acids. V was shortened by 8 bases and J by 7 bases, with 24 bases between the two germline ends. Germline lookup yields CDR1 MNHEY and CDR2 SMNVEV (reference sequence).

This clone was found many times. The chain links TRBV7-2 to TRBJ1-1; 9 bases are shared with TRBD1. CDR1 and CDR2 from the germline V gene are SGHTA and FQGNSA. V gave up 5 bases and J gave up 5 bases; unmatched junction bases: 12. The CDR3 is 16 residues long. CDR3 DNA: TGTGCCAGCAGCCGGGGGGTGGGGACAGGGAGGACTGAAGCTTTCTTT. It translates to CASSRGVGTGRTEAFF. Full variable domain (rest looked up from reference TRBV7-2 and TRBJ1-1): GAGVSQSPSNKVTEKGKDVELRCDPISGHTALYWYRQSLGQGLEFLIYFQGNSAPDKSGLPSDRFSAERTGGSVSTLTIQRTQQEDSAVYLCASSRGVGTGRTEAFFGQGTRLTVV.

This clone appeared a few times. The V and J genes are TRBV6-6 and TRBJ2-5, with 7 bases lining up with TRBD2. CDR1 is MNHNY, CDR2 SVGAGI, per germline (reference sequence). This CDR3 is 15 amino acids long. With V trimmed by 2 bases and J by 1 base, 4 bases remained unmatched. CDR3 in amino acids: CASSYPSGGQETQYF. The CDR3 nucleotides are TGTGCCAGCAGTTACCCCTCGGGGGGCCAAGAGACCCAGTACTTC.

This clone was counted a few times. In DNA form, the CDR3 reads TGTGCCAGCTCACCCGGGACAGGGTCGAATTCACCCCTCCACTTT. Translating it yields CASSPGTGSNSPLHF. The chain carries TRBV18 and TRBJ1-6, with 9 bases lining up with TRBD1. CDR3 length: 15 residues. V was clipped by 3 bases and J by 7 bases; unmatched bases: 4. Per germline, CDR1 KGHSH and CDR2 LQKENI.

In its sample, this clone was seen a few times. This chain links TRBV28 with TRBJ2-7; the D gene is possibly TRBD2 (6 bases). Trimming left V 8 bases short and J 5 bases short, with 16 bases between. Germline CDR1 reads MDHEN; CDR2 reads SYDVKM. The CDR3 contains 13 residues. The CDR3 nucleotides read TGTGCCAGCTCCGGGACTTCTAGGAACGAGCAGTACTTC. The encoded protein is CASSGTSRNEQYF.

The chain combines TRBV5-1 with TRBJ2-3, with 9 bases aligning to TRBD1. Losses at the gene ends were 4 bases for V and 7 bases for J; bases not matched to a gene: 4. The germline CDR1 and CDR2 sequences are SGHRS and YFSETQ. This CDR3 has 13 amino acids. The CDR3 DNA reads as TGCGCCAGCAGCCTCGACAGGGGGAATACGCAGTATTTT. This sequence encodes CASSLDRGNTQYF.

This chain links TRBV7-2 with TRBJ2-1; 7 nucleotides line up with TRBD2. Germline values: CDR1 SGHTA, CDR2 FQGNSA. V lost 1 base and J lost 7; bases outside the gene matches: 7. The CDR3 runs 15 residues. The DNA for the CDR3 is TGTGCCAGCAGCTTAGTTGCGGGAGAGCTGAATGAGCAGTTCTTC. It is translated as CASSLVAGELNEQFF.

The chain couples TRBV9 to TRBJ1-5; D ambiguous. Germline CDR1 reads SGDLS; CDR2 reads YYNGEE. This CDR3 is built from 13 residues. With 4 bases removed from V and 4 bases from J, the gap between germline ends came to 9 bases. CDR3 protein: CASSPRENQPQHF. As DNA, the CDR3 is TGTGCCAGCAGCCCCCGAGAGAATCAGCCCCAGCATTTT. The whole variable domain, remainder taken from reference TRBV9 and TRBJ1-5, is DSGVTQTPKHLITATGQRVTLRCSPRSGDLSVYWYQQSLDQGLQFLIQYYNGEERAKGNILERFSAQQFPDLHSELNLSSLELGDSALYFCASSPRENQPQHFGDGTRLSIL.

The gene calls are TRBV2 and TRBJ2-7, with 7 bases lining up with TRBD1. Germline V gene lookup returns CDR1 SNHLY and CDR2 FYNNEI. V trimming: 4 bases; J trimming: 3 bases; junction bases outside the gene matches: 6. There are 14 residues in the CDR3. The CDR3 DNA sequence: TGTGCCAGCAGTGCTTCAGGGGGTAACTACGAGCAGTACTTC. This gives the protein CASSASGGNYEQYF.

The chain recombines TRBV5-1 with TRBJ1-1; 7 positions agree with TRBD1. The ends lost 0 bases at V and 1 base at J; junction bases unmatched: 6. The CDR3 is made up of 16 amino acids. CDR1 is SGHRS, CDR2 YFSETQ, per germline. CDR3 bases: TGCGCCAGCAGCTTGGGAGATGCAGGGGGGAACACTGAAGCTTTCTTT. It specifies CASSLGDAGGNTEAFF.

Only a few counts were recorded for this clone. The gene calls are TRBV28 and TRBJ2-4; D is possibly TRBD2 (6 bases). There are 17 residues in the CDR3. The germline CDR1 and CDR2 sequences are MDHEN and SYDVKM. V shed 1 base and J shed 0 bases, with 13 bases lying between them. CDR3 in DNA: TGTGCCAGCAGTTTATCGAGGACTACCCAAGCCAAAAACATTCAGTACTTC. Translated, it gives CASSLSRTTQAKNIQYF.

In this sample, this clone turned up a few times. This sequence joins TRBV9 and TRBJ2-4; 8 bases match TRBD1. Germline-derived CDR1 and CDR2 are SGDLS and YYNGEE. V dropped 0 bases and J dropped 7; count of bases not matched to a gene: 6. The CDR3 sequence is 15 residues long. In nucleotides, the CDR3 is TGTGCCAGCAGCGTAGCTCGGACAGGGCCGAACATTCAGTACTTC. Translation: CASSVARTGPNIQYF.

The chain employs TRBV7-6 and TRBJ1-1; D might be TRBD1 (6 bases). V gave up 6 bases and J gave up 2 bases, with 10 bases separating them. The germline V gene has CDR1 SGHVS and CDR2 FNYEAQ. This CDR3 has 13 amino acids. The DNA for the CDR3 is TGTGCCAGCAGAGGACAGCCCAACACTGAAGCTTTCTTT. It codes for CASRGQPNTEAFF.

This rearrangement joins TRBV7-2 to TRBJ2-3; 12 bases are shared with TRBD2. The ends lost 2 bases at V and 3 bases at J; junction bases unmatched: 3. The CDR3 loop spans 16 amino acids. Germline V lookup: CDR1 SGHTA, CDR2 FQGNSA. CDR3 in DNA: TGTGCCAGCAGCTTATTTGGACTAGCGGGAACAGATACGCAGTATTTT. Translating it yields CASSLFGLAGTDTQYF.